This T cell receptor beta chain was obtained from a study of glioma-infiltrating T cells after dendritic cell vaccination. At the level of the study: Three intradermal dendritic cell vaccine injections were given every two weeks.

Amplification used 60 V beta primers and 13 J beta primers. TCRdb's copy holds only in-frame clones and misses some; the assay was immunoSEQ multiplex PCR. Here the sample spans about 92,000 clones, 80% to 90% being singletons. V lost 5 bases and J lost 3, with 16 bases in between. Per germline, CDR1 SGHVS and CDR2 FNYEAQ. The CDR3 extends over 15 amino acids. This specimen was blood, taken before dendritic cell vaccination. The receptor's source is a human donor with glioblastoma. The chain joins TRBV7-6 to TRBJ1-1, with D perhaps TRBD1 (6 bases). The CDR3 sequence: CASSPLTGQYTEAFF. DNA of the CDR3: TGTGCCAGCAGCCCGTTGACAGGTCAGTACACTGAAGCTTTCTTT.